Listed here are 13 T cell receptor beta chains from one sample, sequenced in a study of T cell responses to AZD1222 COVID-19 vaccine. Assay: immunoSEQ multiplex PCR; the TCRdb copy retains only in-frame clones and omits some. The data show approximately 130,000 clones, around 90% seen once. The source material was peripheral blood, sampled 28 days after the second dose of the MenACWY control vaccine. These receptors were collected from an adult who received the MenACWY meningococcal vaccine as a control.

The rearrangement links TRBV11-2 to TRBJ1-5; maybe TRBD1 (5 bases). The V gene's germline CDR1 is SGHAT and CDR2 FQNNGV. V was shortened by 1 base and J by 5 bases, with 6 bases between the two germline ends. This CDR3 is built from 13 residues. CDR3 nucleotide sequence: TGTGCCAGCAGCTTAGCAGGGCATCAGCCCCAGCATTTT. It is translated as CASSLAGHQPQHF.

The rearrangement links TRBV6-6 to TRBJ1-4; 7 bases are shared with TRBD1. Germline CDR1 reads MNHNY; CDR2 reads SVGAGI (reference sequence). Trimming took 5 bases from V and 3 from J; bases not matched to a gene: 6. The CDR3 has 15 residues. The CDR3: CASSPPGTANEKLFF. The CDR3 bases are TGTGCCAGCAGTCCCCCCGGGACAGCTAATGAAAAACTGTTTTTT.

The chain recombines TRBV6-5 with TRBJ1-1; D uncertain. CDR3 length: 15 residues. CDR1 is MNHEY and CDR2 is SVGAGI in the germline V gene. V was shortened by 2 bases and J by 8 bases, with 18 bases between the two germline ends. The CDR3 loop is CASSYLPPTSSEAFF. CDR3 DNA: TGTGCCAGCAGTTACCTCCCCCCGACTAGCTCCGAAGCTTTCTTT.

This sequence joins TRBV6-1 and TRBJ1-5; 8 bases are a match to TRBD1. V dropped 3 bases and J dropped 7; count of bases not matched to a gene: 14. Germline loops: CDR1 MNHNS, CDR2 SASEGT. The CDR3 is 17 amino acids. Here the CDR3 reads CASSDWRAGGAGQPQHF. The DNA of the CDR3 is TGTGCCAGCAGTGATTGGAGGGCAGGGGGCGCCGGGCAGCCCCAGCATTTT.

The J gene is TRBJ1-5, the V gene TRBV19; 8 bases map to TRBD1. The V gene's germline CDR1 is LNHDA and CDR2 SQIVND (reference sequence). Trimming removed 7 bases from V and 7 bases from J; junction bases left unmatched: 6. This CDR3 has 13 residues. The DNA of the CDR3 is TGTGCCAGTAATACAGGGGGTTTACAGCCCCAGCATTTT. Protein product: CASNTGGLQPQHF.

Here the CDR3 DNA reads TGTGCCACCAGCAGAGATCGACAGGGAAACAGCGCCATATATTTT. Protein product: CATSRDRQGNSAIYF. The gene calls are TRBV15 and TRBJ1-3, with 7 bases aligning to TRBD1. CDR1 is LNHNV and CDR2 is YYDKDF in the germline V gene (reference sequence). Trimming removed 0 bases from V and 11 bases from J; junction bases left unmatched: 10. This CDR3 contains 15 residues.

The chain combines TRBV27 with TRBJ2-7; tentative D call: TRBD2 (6 bases). V was trimmed by 6 bases and J by 0 bases, leaving 18 bases between them. The CDR3 is 16 residues long. Germline-derived CDR1 and CDR2 are MNHEY and SMNVEV (reference sequence). The CDR3 sequence: CASSFREPPSSYEQYF. DNA for the CDR3: TGTGCCAGCAGCTTTCGGGAGCCTCCTAGCTCCTACGAGCAGTACTTC.

This chain joins TRBV6-6 and TRBJ2-1; D tentatively fits TRBD1 or TRBD2 (6 bases each). Germline assignment: CDR1 MNHNY and CDR2 SVGAGI (reference sequence). V was clipped by 0 bases and J by 10 bases, with 10 bases between them. The CDR3 has 13 amino acids. CDR3 loop: CASSYSRGVEQFF. CDR3 DNA: TGTGCCAGCAGTTACTCGAGGGGGGTCGAGCAGTTCTTC.

The chain recombines TRBV4-1 with TRBJ2-7, with D maybe TRBD2 (6 bases). With 8 bases removed from V and 1 base from J, the gap between germline ends came to 18 bases. Germline assignment: CDR1 MGHRA and CDR2 YSYEKL. The CDR3 has 15 residues. The CDR3 sequence: CASSASGFGSYEQYF. The CDR3, as DNA: TGCGCCAGCTCGGCCAGCGGGTTCGGGTCCTACGAGCAGTACTTC.

The chain combines TRBV3-1 (or the pseudogene TRBV3-2) with TRBJ2-2; 10 bases agree with TRBD2. This CDR3 contains 15 residues. Germline CDR1 is LGHDT and CDR2 is YNNKEL (reference sequence). V lost 4 bases and J lost 3; bases outside the gene matches: 2. This CDR3 reads CASSPGTSDTGELFF. The CDR3 nucleotides are TGTGCCAGCAGCCCCGGGACTAGCGACACCGGGGAGCTGTTTTTT.

This clone was observed a handful of times. The V and J genes are TRBV6-2 or TRBV6-3 and TRBJ2-5; TRBD2 matches 7 bases. With V trimmed by 2 bases and J by 6 bases, 12 bases remained unmatched. The CDR3 is 16 residues long. CDR1 is MNHEY, CDR2 SVGEGT, per germline. DNA of the CDR3: TGTGCCAGCAGTTACCCCTTCCGGCGGGAGTCAAAGACCCAGTACTTC. Encoded protein: CASSYPFRRESKTQYF.

In its sample, this clone was seen once. The chain links TRBV7-9 to TRBJ2-3, with D unclear. The CDR3 sequence is 15 residues long. CDR1 is SEHNR, CDR2 FQNEAQ, per germline (reference sequence). V lost 5 bases, J lost 4 bases, and 16 bases lay in between. The CDR3 sequence is CASSPVENEPDTQYF. The CDR3 nucleotides are TGTGCCAGCAGCCCAGTAGAAAACGAGCCAGATACGCAGTATTTT.

The chain combines TRBV7-2 with TRBJ2-5; 14 nucleotides agree with TRBD2. Trimming at V came to 3 bases and at J to 4 bases, leaving 4 bases not matched to a gene. The CDR3 totals 16 residues. From germline, CDR1 is SGHTA and CDR2 FQGNSA. The CDR3 is CASSLTSGRVRETQYF. The CDR3 nucleotides are TGTGCCAGCAGCTTGACTAGCGGGAGGGTTCGAGAGACCCAGTACTTC.